The next 20 T cell receptor beta chains were all read from a single sample in a study of OX40 agonist ivuxolimab in advanced cancers. Only in-frame clones appear in the TCRdb table, and some are missing; sequencing was by immunoSEQ multiplex PCR. The sample has roughly 28,000 clones, roughly nine tenths seen once; the top ten hold roughly 15%. The specimen comprised CD4+ or CD8+ T cells sorted from blood, sampled in a trial of the OX40 agonist ivuxolimab. The receptors come from an adult with an advanced solid tumor such as melanoma, head and neck, liver or kidney cancer.

The sample holds one count of this clone. V is TRBV4-3 and J is TRBJ2-5, with no clear D. The J call could be wrong; TRBJ2-7 is a better fit for the DNA end. Per the germline V gene, CDR1 is LGHNA and CDR2 is YSLEER. The CDR3 loop spans 15 amino acids. In DNA, the CDR3 is TGCGCCAGCAGCCAAGACCATTGGGGTTCCTACGAGCAGTACTTC. Its protein product is CASSQDHWGSYEQYF.

V is TRBV19 and J is TRBJ1-2; D is unclear. V gave up 4 bases and J gave up 8 bases, with 14 bases separating them. Germline loops: CDR1 LNHDA, CDR2 SQIVND (reference sequence). The CDR3 sequence is 13 residues long. The CDR3 here is CASSNRRIGGYTF. The CDR3 region has the DNA TGTGCCAGTAGTAATAGGAGGATCGGCGGCTACACCTTC.

The rearrangement uses TRBV27 and TRBJ2-5; D might be TRBD1 or TRBD2, each matching 6 bases. The CDR3 consists of 15 residues. Per the germline V gene, CDR1 is MNHEY and CDR2 is SMNVEV (reference sequence). V was pared by 3 bases and J by 5 bases, with 16 bases between. This CDR3 is CASSLGAGLRETQYF. As DNA, the CDR3 is TGTGCCAGCAGTTTGGGGGCGGGGCTGAGGGAGACCCAGTACTTC.

V and J are TRBV5-1 and TRBJ2-5; perhaps TRBD1 as D (6 bases). The CDR3 extends over 15 amino acids. Looked up from germline, CDR1 is SGHRS and CDR2 is YFSETQ. V was shortened by 3 bases and J by 2 bases, with 14 bases between the two germline ends. Here the CDR3 reads CASSWATGPQETQYF. The CDR3 nucleotides read TGCGCCAGCAGCTGGGCGACAGGCCCGCAAGAGACCCAGTACTTC.

This chain uses TRBV7-6 with TRBJ1-5; no clear D. Germline V gene lookup returns CDR1 SGHVS and CDR2 FNYEAQ. The ends were cut back, 2 bases at V and 4 bases at J, with 3 bases in the middle. CDR3 length: 12 amino acids. The CDR3 spells CASSLSNQPQHF. CDR3 DNA: TGTGCCAGCAGCTTATCTAATCAGCCCCAGCATTTT.

V gene TRBV29-1 combines with J gene TRBJ2-7; tentative D call: TRBD1 (6 bases). This CDR3 is 13 amino acids long. The germline V and J ends were trimmed by 6 bases and 1 base, with 13 bases remaining between them. Germline V lookup: CDR1 SQVTM, CDR2 ANQGSEA. The DNA of the CDR3 is TGCAGCGTCGTAACAGGGACATCCTACGAGCAGTACTTC. Its translation: CSVVTGTSYEQYF.

Comment on this clone: Compared with germline, one end of the junction differs, possibly owing to a read error. The sample holds other DNA sequences that translate to the same CDR3. The gene calls are TRBV15 and TRBJ1-4; D is perhaps TRBD1 (5 bases). Germline V gives CDR1 LNHNV, CDR2 YYDKDF (reference sequence). This CDR3 spans 14 amino acids. CDR3 DNA sequence: TGTGCCACCAGTGGGGGGTTGTCTAATGAAAAATTGTTTTTT. Its translation is CATSGGLSNEKLFF.

This chain connects TRBV28 to TRBJ2-7, with D maybe TRBD2 (6 bases). Germline V CDR1 and CDR2: MDHEN, SYDVKM. The V end was cut by 6 bases, the J end by 1 base, with 13 bases between. This CDR3 contains 14 residues. In DNA, the CDR3 is TGTGCCAGCAGCCGACCAGGGAGGTCCTACGAGCAGTACTTC. Translated, it gives CASSRPGRSYEQYF.

V gene TRBV19 combines with J gene TRBJ2-2; 10 bases agree with TRBD1. The germline V gene has CDR1 LNHDA and CDR2 SQIVND (reference sequence). The CDR3 contains 17 residues. The J segment lost 7 bases and the V segment lost 1 base, leaving 9 bases of the junction unmatched. The CDR3 protein is CASSIVGTGAYVGELFF. In nucleotides, the CDR3 is TGTGCCAGTAGTATAGTTGGGACAGGGGCCTACGTCGGGGAGCTGTTTTTT.

The V and J genes are TRBV28 and TRBJ2-3; 8 bases agree with TRBD2. V was clipped by 2 bases and J by 2 bases; unmatched bases: 3. The CDR3 sequence is 15 residues long. Germline loops: CDR1 MDHEN, CDR2 SYDVKM. CDR3 amino acids: CASSLTSGYTDTQYF. In DNA, the CDR3 is TGTGCCAGCAGTTTAACTAGCGGTTACACAGATACGCAGTATTTT.

This clone has a single count. This chain joins TRBV19 and TRBJ2-7; D may be TRBD1 (6 bases). This CDR3 region has 12 residues. V lost 6 bases and J 7 bases, leaving 13 bases between the germline ends. Per the germline V gene, CDR1 is LNHDA and CDR2 is SQIVND (reference sequence). CDR3 DNA: TGTGCCAGTAGCAGGGGTTCTCTGGAGCAGTACTTC. Residues: CASSRGSLEQYF.

The chain is built from TRBV19 and TRBJ1-1; 7 bases map to TRBD1. J lost 0 bases, V lost 4 bases, and 2 bases had no gene match. Germline assignment: CDR1 LNHDA and CDR2 SQIVND (reference sequence). CDR3 length: 14 residues. The DNA of the CDR3 is TGTGCCAGTAGTAAGACAGGGATGAACACTGAAGCTTTCTTT. It is translated as CASSKTGMNTEAFF.

This rearrangement joins TRBV19 to TRBJ1-1; 7 bases line up with TRBD1. CDR3 length equals 14 residues. V lost 5 bases to trimming and J lost 0 bases; unmatched junction nucleotides: 3. Germline CDR1 reads LNHDA; CDR2 reads SQIVND (reference sequence). The chain's CDR3 is CASSLTGMNTEAFF. CDR3 coding DNA: TGTGCCAGTAGTCTGACAGGGATGAACACTGAAGCTTTCTTT.

The J gene is TRBJ2-1, the V gene TRBV25-1; TRBD2 matches 10 bases. The CDR3 is 18 residues long. V gave up 3 bases and J gave up 6 bases; unmatched junction bases: 14. CDR1 MGHDK and CDR2 SYGVNS come from the germline V gene. CDR3 residues: CASSDGGLAGDSSNEQFF. In DNA form, the CDR3 reads TGTGCCAGCAGTGATGGTGGGCTAGCGGGAGATTCTTCCAATGAGCAGTTCTTC.

The V call is TRBV25-1, the J call TRBJ1-3; 7 bases match TRBD1. Germline V gives CDR1 MGHDK, CDR2 SYGVNS. This CDR3 contains 15 residues. Trimming removed 10 bases from V and 8 bases from J; junction bases left unmatched: 17. For the CDR3, the DNA is TGTGCCATCCTCGTGACAGGGTGCTCTCGGGACACCATATATTTT. The encoded protein is CAILVTGCSRDTIYF.

This chain joins TRBV4-3 and TRBJ2-7; D might be TRBD2 (5 bases). Germline V gives CDR1 LGHNA, CDR2 YSLEER. The V gene lost 0 bases and the J gene lost 2 bases, with 8 bases spanning the gap. The CDR3 length is 14 residues. CDR3 amino acids: CASSQDVGTYEQYF. The CDR3 coding sequence is TGCGCCAGCAGCCAAGATGTCGGGACCTACGAGCAGTACTTC.

The chain has TRBV2 and TRBJ2-7; the D is unclear. The CDR3 length is 14 residues. V lost 3 bases, J lost 3 bases, and 12 bases lay in between. Germline-derived CDR1 and CDR2 are SNHLY and FYNNEI. The CDR3, as DNA: TGTGCCAGCAGTGACCCCAGACTGAGCTACGAGCAGTACTTC. Its protein product is CASSDPRLSYEQYF.

The chain recombines TRBV9 with TRBJ1-2; TRBD1 might be the D (5 bases). The germline V gene encodes CDR1 SGDLS and CDR2 YYNGEE. CDR3 length: 14 amino acids. Trimming shortened V by 0 bases and J by 8 bases, and 14 bases separated the two germline ends. CDR3 sequence: CASSVEWPGLGYTF. CDR3 nucleotides: TGTGCCAGCAGCGTAGAGTGGCCGGGACTAGGCTACACCTTC. Full variable domain (rest looked up from reference TRBV9 and TRBJ1-2): DSGVTQTPKHLITATGQRVTLRCSPRSGDLSVYWYQQSLDQGLQFLIQYYNGEERAKGNILERFSAQQFPDLHSELNLSSLELGDSALYFCASSVEWPGLGYTFGSGTRLTVV.

This clone occurred once. The J gene is TRBJ2-1, the V gene TRBV7-6; D not resolved. Between the trimmed V and J ends, which lost 0 bases and 7 bases, there was a span of 25 bases. CDR3 length: 19 residues. Germline CDR1 is SGHVS and CDR2 is FNYEAQ. DNA of the CDR3: TGTGCCAGCAGCTTAGCTATTGATGTATTCGCGGTCCGTGAAAATGAGCAGTTCTTC. The encoded protein is CASSLAIDVFAVRENEQFF.

The sample holds one count of this clone. The chain joins TRBV7-8 to TRBJ2-1; 8 bases agree with TRBD2. The CDR3 extends over 14 amino acids. Germline CDR1 and CDR2: SGHVS and FQNEAQ. Trimming took 5 bases from V and 7 from J; bases not matched to a gene: 7. CDR3 region: CASSPGTRGNEQFF. As DNA, the CDR3 is TGTGCCAGCAGCCCCGGGACTAGAGGTAATGAGCAGTTCTTC.